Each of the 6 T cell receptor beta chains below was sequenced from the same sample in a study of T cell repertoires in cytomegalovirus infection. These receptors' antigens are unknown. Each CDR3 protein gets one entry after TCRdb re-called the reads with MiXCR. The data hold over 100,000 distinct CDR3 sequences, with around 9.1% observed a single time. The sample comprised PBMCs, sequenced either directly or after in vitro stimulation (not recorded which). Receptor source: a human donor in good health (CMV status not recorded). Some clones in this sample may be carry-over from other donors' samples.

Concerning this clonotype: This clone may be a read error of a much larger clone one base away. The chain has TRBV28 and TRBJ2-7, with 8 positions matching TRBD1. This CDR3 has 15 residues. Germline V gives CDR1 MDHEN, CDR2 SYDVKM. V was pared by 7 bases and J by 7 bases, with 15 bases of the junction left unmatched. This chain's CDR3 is CASIFAQGAKGEQYF. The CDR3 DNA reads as TGTGCCAGCATTTTCGCCCAGGGGGCCAAGGGGGAGCAGTACTTC.

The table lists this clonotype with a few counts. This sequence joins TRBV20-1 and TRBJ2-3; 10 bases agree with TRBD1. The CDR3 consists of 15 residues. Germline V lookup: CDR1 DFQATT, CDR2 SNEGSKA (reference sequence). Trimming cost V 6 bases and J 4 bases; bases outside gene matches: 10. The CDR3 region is CSARTGQGRADTQYF. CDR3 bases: TGCAGTGCCCGCACGGGACAGGGGCGCGCAGATACGCAGTATTTT.

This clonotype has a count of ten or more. The CDR3 DNA reads as TGCGCCAGCAGCTTTGGACAGGGGAATGAGCAGTTCTTC. It yields the protein CASSFGQGNEQFF. The chain has TRBV5-1 and TRBJ2-1; 9 bases fit TRBD1. V lost 2 bases and J lost 7; bases outside the gene matches: 1. The CDR3 consists of 13 residues. Germline CDR1 SGHRS, CDR2 YFSETQ.

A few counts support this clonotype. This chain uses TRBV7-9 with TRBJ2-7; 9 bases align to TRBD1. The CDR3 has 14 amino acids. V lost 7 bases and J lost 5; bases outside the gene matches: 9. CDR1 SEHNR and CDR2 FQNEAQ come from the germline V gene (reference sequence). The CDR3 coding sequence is TGTGCCAGCACCGTACAGGGGGCGCTCAACGAGCAGTACTTC. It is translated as CASTVQGALNEQYF.

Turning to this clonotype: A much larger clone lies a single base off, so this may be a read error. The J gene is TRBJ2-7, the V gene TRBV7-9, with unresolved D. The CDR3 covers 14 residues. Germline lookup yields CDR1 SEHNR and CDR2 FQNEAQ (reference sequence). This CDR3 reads CASSLAGSSYEQCF. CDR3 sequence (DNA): TGTGCCAGCAGCTTAGCGGGCAGTTCCTACGAGCAGTGCTTC.

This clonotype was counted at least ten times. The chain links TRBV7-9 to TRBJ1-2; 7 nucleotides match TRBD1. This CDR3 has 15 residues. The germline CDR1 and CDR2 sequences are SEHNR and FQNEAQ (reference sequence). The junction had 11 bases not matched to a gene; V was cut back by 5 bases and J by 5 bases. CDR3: CASSGGQSRMYGYTF. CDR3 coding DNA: TGTGCCAGCAGCGGGGGACAGTCAAGAATGTATGGCTACACCTTC.